The clone carrying this T cell receptor (beta chain) was recorded at least ten times. Antigen unknown. The ends were cut back, 3 bases at V and 1 base at J, with 6 bases in the middle. The germline V gene has CDR1 SQVTM and CDR2 ANQGSEA. This CDR3 is built from 12 residues. One entry per CDR3 protein results from TCRdb running MiXCR on the RT-PCR reads. Of about 700,000 distinct CDR3 sequences detected, around 14% appear once; the ten largest clones hold 6% to 7%. The data stem from a study of response to subunit inactivated influenza vaccine. Study-wide results and limits: The authors offered the suggestion that each seasonal influenza vaccination recruits few new T cells.

The starting material was PBMCs from blood, obtained approximately 15 days before vaccination. This clonotype originated in a man in his fifties or sixties who received an inactivated influenza vaccine. The chain has TRBV29-1 and TRBJ1-1; D unclear. The CDR3 DNA reads as TGCAGCGTTGATCCCGGGAACACTGAAGCTTTCTTT. Protein product: CSVDPGNTEAFF.